The 5 T cell receptor beta chains listed next were all sequenced from one sample in a study of T cell changes during pregnancy in multiple sclerosis. Sequencing used immunoSEQ multiplex PCR; TCRdb keeps in-frame clones, though not all of them. The data show 65,000 to 95,000 clones, about 93% seen once. Specimen: peripheral blood, collected in the second trimester of pregnancy. The receptors were sampled from a female donor in good health, enrolled as a control in a pregnancy study.

J is TRBJ2-7 and V is TRBV11-2; a weak D match, TRBD1 (6 bases). V lost 1 base to trimming and J lost 0 bases, with 10 bases between them. The CDR3 spans 15 residues. CDR1 and CDR2 from the germline V gene are SGHAT and FQNNGV. CDR3 in amino acids: CASSLVQGSSYEQYF. In nucleotides, the CDR3 is TGTGCCAGCAGCTTAGTACAGGGTAGCTCCTACGAGCAGTACTTC. The entire variable domain, with the rest obtained from reference TRBV11-2 and TRBJ2-7, is as follows: EAGVAQSPRYKIIEKRQSVAFWCNPISGHATLYWYQQILGQGPKLLIQFQNNGVVDDSQLPKDRFSAERLKGVDSTLKIQPAKLEDSAVYLCASSLVQGSSYEQYFGPGTRLTVT.

The V gene is TRBV25-1, the J gene TRBJ2-7; the D is unclear. Germline CDR1 is MGHDK and CDR2 is SYGVNS. With 3 bases removed from V and 6 bases from J, the gap between germline ends came to 12 bases. The CDR3 contains 13 residues. DNA of the CDR3: TGTGCCAGCAGTGAGAGGCCGTTCTTCGAGCAGTACTTC. Protein sequence: CASSERPFFEQYF.

This clone was observed once. The DNA for the CDR3 is TGTGCCAGCAGCCTAAAACGGTTTTGGGAGCTGGACCAAGAGACCCAGTACTTC. Its protein is CASSLKRFWELDQETQYF. V gene TRBV7-2 combines with J gene TRBJ2-5, with a tentative D call TRBD2 (5 bases). Germline V CDR1 and CDR2: SGHTA, FQGNSA. V dropped 5 bases and J dropped 0 bases, with 22 bases sitting between them. The CDR3 totals 18 residues.

Here the CDR3 reads CASSSDRLPYRYF. CDR3 in DNA: TGTGCCAGCAGCTCCGACAGGCTTCCATATCGGTACTTC. The V gene is TRBV5-6, the J gene TRBJ2-7, with D perhaps matching TRBD1 (6 bases). Deletions cut 3 bases from V and 12 bases from J, with 19 bases between. Germline loops: CDR1 SGHDT, CDR2 YYEEEE. The CDR3 runs 13 residues.

The rearrangement links TRBV6-1 to TRBJ1-4; D is undetermined. The germline V gene has CDR1 MNHNS and CDR2 SASEGT. The CDR3 extends over 14 amino acids. Deletions cut 6 bases from V and 5 bases from J, with 13 bases between. CDR3 region: CASSVGGVNEKLFF. For the CDR3, the DNA is TGTGCCAGCAGCGTCGGCGGTGTAAATGAAAAACTGTTTTTT.